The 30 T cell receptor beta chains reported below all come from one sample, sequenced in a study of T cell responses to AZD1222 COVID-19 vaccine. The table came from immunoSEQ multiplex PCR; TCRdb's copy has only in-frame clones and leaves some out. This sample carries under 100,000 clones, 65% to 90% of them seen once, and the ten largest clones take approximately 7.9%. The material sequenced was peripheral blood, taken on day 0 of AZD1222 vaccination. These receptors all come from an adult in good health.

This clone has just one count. The CDR3 protein is CASSPYKGAMKYNEQFF. The CDR3 nucleotides are TGTGCCAGCTCACCATATAAGGGGGCCATGAAGTACAATGAGCAGTTCTTC. The chain couples TRBV18 to TRBJ2-1, with TRBD1 matching over 7 bases. CDR1 is KGHSH and CDR2 is LQKENI in the germline V gene. Unmatched junction bases numbered 11, after V lost 2 bases and J lost 4 bases. The CDR3 has 17 amino acids.

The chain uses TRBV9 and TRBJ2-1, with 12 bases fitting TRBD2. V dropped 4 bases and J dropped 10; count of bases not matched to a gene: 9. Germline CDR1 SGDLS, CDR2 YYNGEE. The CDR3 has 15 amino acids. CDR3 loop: CASSFRLAGDGEQFF. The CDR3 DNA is TGTGCCAGCAGCTTCCGACTAGCGGGAGATGGGGAGCAGTTCTTC.

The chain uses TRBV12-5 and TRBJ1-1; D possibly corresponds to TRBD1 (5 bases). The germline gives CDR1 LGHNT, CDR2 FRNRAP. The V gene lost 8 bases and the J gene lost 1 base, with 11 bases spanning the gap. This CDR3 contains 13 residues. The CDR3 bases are TGTGCTAGTCAGGGACGGAGGAACACTGAAGCTTTCTTT. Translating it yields CASQGRRNTEAFF.

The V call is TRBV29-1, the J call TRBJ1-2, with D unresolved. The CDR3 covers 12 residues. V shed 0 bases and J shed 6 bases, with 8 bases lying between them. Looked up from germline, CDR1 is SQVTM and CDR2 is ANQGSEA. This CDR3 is CSVEDDRDGYTF. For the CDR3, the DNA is TGCAGCGTTGAAGATGACCGAGATGGCTACACCTTC.

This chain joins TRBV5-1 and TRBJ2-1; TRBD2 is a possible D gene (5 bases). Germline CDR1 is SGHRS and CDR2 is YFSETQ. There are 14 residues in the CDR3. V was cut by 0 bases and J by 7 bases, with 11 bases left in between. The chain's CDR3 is CASSLERPLNEQFF. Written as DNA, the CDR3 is TGCGCCAGCAGCTTGGAGCGGCCTCTGAATGAGCAGTTCTTC.

The CDR3 region is CASRRTGGKYEQYF. The CDR3, as DNA: TGTGCCAGCAGGCGGACAGGGGGCAAGTACGAGCAGTACTTC. The chain is built from TRBV28 and TRBJ2-7, with TRBD1 identical over 11 bases. This CDR3 contains 14 residues. V trimming: 6 bases; J trimming: 4 bases; junction bases outside the gene matches: 5. Per germline, CDR1 MDHEN and CDR2 SYDVKM.

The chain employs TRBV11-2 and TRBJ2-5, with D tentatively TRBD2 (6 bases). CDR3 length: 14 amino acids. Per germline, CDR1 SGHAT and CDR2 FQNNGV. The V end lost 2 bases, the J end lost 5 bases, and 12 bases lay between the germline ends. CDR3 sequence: CASSLWGGGETQYF. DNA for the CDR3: TGTGCCAGCAGCTTATGGGGCGGAGGGGAGACCCAGTACTTC.

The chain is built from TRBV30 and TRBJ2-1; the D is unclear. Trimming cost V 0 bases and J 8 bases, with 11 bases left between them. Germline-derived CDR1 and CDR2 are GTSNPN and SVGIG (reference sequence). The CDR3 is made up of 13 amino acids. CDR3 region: CAWSVSLEYEQFF. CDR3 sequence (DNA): TGTGCCTGGAGTGTAAGTTTAGAGTATGAGCAGTTCTTC.

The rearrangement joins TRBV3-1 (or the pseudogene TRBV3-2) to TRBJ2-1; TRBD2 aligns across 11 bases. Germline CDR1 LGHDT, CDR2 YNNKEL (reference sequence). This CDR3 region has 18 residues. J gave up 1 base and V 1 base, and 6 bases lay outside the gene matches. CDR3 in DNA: TGTGCCAGCAGCCAAGCGATACTAGCGGGAGCGTCCTACAATGAGCAGTTCTTC. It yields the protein CASSQAILAGASYNEQFF.

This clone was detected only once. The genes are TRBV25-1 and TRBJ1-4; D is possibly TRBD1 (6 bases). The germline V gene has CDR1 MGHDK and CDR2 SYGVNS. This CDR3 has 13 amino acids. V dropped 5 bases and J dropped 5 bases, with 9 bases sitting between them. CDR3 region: CASSPRGNEKLFF. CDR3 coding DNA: TGTGCCAGCAGTCCCAGGGGAAATGAAAAACTGTTTTTT.

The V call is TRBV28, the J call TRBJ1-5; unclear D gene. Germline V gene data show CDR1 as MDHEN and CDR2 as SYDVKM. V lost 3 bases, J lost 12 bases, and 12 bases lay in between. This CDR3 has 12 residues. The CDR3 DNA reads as TGTGCCAGCAGTTTGAGGAGCGGCAGCCAGCATTTT. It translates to CASSLRSGSQHF.

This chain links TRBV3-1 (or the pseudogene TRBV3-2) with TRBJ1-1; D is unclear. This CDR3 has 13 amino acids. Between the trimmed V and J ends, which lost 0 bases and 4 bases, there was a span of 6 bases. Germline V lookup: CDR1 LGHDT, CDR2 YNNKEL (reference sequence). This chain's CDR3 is CASSQERLTEAFF. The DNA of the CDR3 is TGTGCCAGCAGCCAAGAACGGCTCACTGAAGCTTTCTTT.

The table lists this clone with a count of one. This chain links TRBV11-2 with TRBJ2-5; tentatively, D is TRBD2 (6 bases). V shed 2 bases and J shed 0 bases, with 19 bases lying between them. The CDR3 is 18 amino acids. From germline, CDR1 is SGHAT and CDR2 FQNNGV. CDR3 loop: CASSLSSGALAYQETQYF. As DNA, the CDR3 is TGTGCCAGCAGCTTAAGTTCAGGAGCGCTAGCGTACCAAGAGACCCAGTACTTC.

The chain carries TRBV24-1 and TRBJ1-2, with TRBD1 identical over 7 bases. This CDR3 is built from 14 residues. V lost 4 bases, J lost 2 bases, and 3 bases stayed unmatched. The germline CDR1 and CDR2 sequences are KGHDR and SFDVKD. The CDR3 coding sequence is TGTGCCACCAGTGACCCACAGGGGAACTATGGCTACACCTTC. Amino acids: CATSDPQGNYGYTF.

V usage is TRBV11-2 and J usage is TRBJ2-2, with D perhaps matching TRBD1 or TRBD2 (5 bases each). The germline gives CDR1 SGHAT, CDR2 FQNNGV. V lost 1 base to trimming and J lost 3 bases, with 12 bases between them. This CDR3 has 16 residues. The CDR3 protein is CASSLVAGTDTGELFF. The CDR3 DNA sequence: TGTGCCAGCAGCTTAGTGGCAGGGACGGACACCGGGGAGCTGTTTTTT. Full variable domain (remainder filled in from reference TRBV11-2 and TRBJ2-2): EAGVAQSPRYKIIEKRQSVAFWCNPISGHATLYWYQQILGQGPKLLIQFQNNGVVDDSQLPKDRFSAERLKGVDSTLKIQPAKLEDSAVYLCASSLVAGTDTGELFFGEGSRLTVL.

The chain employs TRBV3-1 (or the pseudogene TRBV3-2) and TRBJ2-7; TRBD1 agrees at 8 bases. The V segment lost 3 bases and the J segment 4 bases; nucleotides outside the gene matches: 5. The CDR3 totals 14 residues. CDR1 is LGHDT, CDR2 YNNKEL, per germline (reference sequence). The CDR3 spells CASSHPDRVYEQYF. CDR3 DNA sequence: TGTGCCAGCAGCCACCCGGACAGGGTTTACGAGCAGTACTTC.

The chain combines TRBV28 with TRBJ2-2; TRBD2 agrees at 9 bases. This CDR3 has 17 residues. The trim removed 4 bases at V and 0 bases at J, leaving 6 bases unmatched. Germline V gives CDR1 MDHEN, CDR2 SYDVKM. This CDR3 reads CASSSPRGRANTGELFF. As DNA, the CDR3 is TGTGCCAGCAGTTCCCCCCGCGGGAGGGCGAACACCGGGGAGCTGTTTTTT.

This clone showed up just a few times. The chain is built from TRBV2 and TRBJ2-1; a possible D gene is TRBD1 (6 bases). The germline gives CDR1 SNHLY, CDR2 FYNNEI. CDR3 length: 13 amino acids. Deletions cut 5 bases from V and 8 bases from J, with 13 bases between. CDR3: CASSSNRADEQFF. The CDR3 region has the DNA TGTGCCAGCAGTTCAAACAGGGCCGATGAGCAGTTCTTC.

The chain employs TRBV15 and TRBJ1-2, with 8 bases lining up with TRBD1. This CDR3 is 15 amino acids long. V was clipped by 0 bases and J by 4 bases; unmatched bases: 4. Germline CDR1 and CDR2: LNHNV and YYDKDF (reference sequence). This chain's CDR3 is CATSREIGQGYGYTF. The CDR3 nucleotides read TGTGCCACCAGCAGAGAAATCGGACAGGGCTATGGCTACACCTTC.

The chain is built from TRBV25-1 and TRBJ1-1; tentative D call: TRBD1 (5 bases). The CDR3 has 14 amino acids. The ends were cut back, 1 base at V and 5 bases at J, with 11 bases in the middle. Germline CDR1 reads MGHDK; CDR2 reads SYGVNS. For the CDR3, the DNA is TGTGCCAGCAGTGAATGGGCAGGGCAAACTGAAGCTTTCTTT. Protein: CASSEWAGQTEAFF.

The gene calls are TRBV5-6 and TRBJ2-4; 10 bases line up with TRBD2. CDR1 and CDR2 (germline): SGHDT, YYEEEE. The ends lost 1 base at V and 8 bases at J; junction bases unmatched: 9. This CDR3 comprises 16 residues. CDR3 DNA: TGTGCCAGCAGCTTGCGAAGCGGGAGGGCCTGGGACATTCAGTACTTC. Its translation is CASSLRSGRAWDIQYF.

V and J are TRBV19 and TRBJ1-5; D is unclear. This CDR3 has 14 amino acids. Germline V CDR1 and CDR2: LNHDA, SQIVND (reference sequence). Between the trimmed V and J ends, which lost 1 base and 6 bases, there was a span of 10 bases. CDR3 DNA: TGTGCCAGTAGTATAGTGGAGGTTGGTCAGCCCCAGCATTTT. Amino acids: CASSIVEVGQPQHF. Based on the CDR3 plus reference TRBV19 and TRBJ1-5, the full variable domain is DGGITQSPKYLFRKEGQNVTLSCEQNLNHDAMYWYRQDPGQGLRLIYYSQIVNDFQKGDIAEGYSVSREKKESFPLTVTSAQKNPTAFYLCASSIVEVGQPQHFGDGTRLSIL.

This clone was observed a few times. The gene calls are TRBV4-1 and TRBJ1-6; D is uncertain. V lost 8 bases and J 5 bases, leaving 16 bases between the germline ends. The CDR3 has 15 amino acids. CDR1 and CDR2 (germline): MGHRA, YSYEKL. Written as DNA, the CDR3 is TGCGCCAGCGGAGAGGAGGGTGGCCATAATTCACCCCTCCACTTT. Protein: CASGEEGGHNSPLHF.

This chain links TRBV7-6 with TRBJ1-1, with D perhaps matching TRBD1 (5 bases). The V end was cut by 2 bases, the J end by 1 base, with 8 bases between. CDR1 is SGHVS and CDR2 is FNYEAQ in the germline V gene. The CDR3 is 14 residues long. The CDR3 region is CASSLQGPNTEAFF. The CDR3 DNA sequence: TGTGCCAGCAGCTTACAGGGACCGAACACTGAAGCTTTCTTT.

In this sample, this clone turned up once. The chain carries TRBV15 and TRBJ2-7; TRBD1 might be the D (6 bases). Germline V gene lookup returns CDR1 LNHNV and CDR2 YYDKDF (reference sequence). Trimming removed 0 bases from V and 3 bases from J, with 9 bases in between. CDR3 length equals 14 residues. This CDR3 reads CATSREQGDYEQYF. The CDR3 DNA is TGTGCCACCAGCAGAGAACAGGGAGACTACGAGCAGTACTTC.

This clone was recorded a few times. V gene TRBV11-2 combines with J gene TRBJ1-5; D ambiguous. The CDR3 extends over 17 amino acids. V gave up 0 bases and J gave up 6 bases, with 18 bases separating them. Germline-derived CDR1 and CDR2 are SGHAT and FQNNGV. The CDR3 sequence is CASSLEGGLGRSQPQHF. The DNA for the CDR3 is TGTGCCAGCAGCTTAGAGGGCGGACTGGGAAGATCTCAGCCCCAGCATTTT. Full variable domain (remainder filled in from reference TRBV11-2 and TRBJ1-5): EAGVAQSPRYKIIEKRQSVAFWCNPISGHATLYWYQQILGQGPKLLIQFQNNGVVDDSQLPKDRFSAERLKGVDSTLKIQPAKLEDSAVYLCASSLEGGLGRSQPQHFGDGTRLSIL.

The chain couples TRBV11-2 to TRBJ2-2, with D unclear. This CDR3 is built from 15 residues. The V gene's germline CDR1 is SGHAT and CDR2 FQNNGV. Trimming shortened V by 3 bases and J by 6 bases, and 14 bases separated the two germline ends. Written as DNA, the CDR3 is TGTGCCAGCAGCTTTGGGAATAGGGTTCCCGGGGAGCTGTTTTTT. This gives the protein CASSFGNRVPGELFF.

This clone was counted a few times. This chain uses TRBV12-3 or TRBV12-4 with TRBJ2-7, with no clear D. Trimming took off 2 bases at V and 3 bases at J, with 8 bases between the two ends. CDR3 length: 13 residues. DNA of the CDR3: TGTGCCAGCAGTTTATCCCCAGGCTACGAGCAGTACTTC. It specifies CASSLSPGYEQYF.

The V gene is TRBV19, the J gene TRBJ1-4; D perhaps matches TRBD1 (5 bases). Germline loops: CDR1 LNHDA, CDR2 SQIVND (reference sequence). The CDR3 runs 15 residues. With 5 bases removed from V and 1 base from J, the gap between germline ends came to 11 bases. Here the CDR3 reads CASSSTGLTNEKLFF. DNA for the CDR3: TGTGCCAGTAGTTCTACAGGATTAACTAATGAAAAACTGTTTTTT.

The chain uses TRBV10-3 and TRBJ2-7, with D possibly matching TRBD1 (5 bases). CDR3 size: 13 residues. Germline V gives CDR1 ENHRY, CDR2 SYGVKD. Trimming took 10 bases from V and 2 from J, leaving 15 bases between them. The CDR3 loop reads CASKRQPTYEQYF. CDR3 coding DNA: TGTGCCAGTAAGCGACAGCCGACCTACGAGCAGTACTTC.